Each of the 7 T cell receptor beta chains below was sequenced from the same sample in a study of cytomegalovirus exposure and HLA in healthy donors. Primers for the PCR totalled 60 Vbeta and 13 Jbeta. Assay: immunoSEQ multiplex PCR; the TCRdb copy retains only in-frame clones and omits some. The table shows 110,000 to 150,000 clones, with more than 75% occurring only once. Sequences were obtained from PBMCs. The source is a man aged 18 to 29 in good health and CMV-seronegative.

The sample holds one count of this clone. V gene TRBV7-6 combines with J gene TRBJ1-2; D unresolved. Germline CDR1 is SGHVS and CDR2 is FNYEAQ. The V and J ends lost 2 bases and 6 bases respectively, with 16 bases between them. The CDR3 has 15 residues. The CDR3 region has the DNA TGTGCCAGCAGCTTACCTGGCGGACTCTATGATGGCTACACCTTC. Translated, it gives CASSLPGGLYDGYTF.

V gene TRBV5-1 combines with J gene TRBJ2-3; possibly TRBD2 for D (6 bases). V gave up 5 bases and J gave up 3 bases, with 13 bases separating them. Looked up from germline, CDR1 is SGHRS and CDR2 is YFSETQ. CDR3 length: 14 amino acids. The CDR3, as DNA: TGCGCCAGCAGTGTTAGGCGGGGTACAGATACGCAGTATTTT. As protein: CASSVRRGTDTQYF.

This clone has only a few counts. The V call is TRBV27, the J call TRBJ1-2; TRBD1 is a possible D gene (5 bases). V lost 0 bases to trimming and J lost 5 bases, with 19 bases between them. The CDR3 extends over 17 amino acids. Germline assignment: CDR1 MNHEY and CDR2 SMNVEV (reference sequence). DNA for the CDR3: TGTGCCAGCAGTTTATCCCTCGGTTCAGGGCCGTGGTATGGCTACACCTTC. Translated, it gives CASSLSLGSGPWYGYTF.

This clone was seen more than once but under ten times. V gene TRBV5-1 combines with J gene TRBJ1-6; D perhaps matches TRBD1 (6 bases). The length of the CDR3 is 14 residues. Germline V lookup: CDR1 SGHRS, CDR2 YFSETQ. The V gene lost 4 bases and the J gene lost 10 bases, with 15 bases spanning the gap. CDR3 sequence: CASSRGGFESPLHF. Written as DNA, the CDR3 is TGCGCCAGCAGCCGAGGGGGATTTGAGTCACCCCTCCACTTT.

The chain has TRBV9 and TRBJ1-2; TRBD1 agrees at 12 bases. After removal of 0 bases from V and 8 bases from J, the junction contained 5 bases not matched to a gene. Germline V gene data show CDR1 as SGDLS and CDR2 as YYNGEE. The CDR3 contains 15 residues. The CDR3 loop reads CASSVGGQGARGYTF. DNA of the CDR3: TGTGCCAGCAGCGTAGGGGGACAGGGGGCGAGGGGCTACACCTTC.

The chain links TRBV27 to TRBJ1-4, with a tentative D call TRBD1 (5 bases). This CDR3 comprises 19 residues. Looked up from germline, CDR1 is MNHEY and CDR2 is SMNVEV (reference sequence). V was shortened by 2 bases and J by 0 bases, with 19 bases between the two germline ends. CDR3 residues: CASSLRSEGPASTNEKLFF. CDR3 bases: TGTGCCAGCAGTTTAAGGTCGGAGGGACCCGCCTCAACTAATGAAAAACTGTTTTTT.

The chain carries TRBV11-3 and TRBJ2-7; D is undetermined. Trimming removed 0 bases from V and 0 bases from J, with 12 bases in between. Germline V gene lookup returns CDR1 SGHNT and CDR2 YENEEA. This CDR3 contains 16 residues. The CDR3 DNA follows: TGTGCCAGCAGCTTAGACGGATACAGTAACTCCTACGAGCAGTACTTC. Amino acids: CASSLDGYSNSYEQYF. The whole variable domain, remainder taken from reference TRBV11-3 and TRBJ2-7, is EAGVVQSPRYKIIEKKQPVAFWCNPISGHNTLYWYLQNLGQGPELLIRYENEEAVDDSQLPKDRFSAERLKGVDSTLKIQPAELGDSAVYLCASSLDGYSNSYEQYFGPGTRLTVT.